This TCR beta chain is drawn from a study of tumor-infiltrating lymphocytes in primary liver carcinoma (TCRdb year 2017). As for the study more broadly: Hepatocellular carcinoma (four) or combined HCC and intrahepatic cholangiocarcinoma (one) was present in the five patients, who were three men and two women aged 30 to 69 years. Each sample produced roughly 3.65 to 7.13 million productive TCRbeta reads, and read depth showed no significant difference between tissue types. Technical replicate repertoires showed high reproducibility, with mean shared-clone rates approximately 0.89 and correlation coefficients above 0.98. The tumors of the five patients were staged as T1-T3 N0M0, with maximum diameters ranging from about 4 to 10 cm. TCRbeta repertoire sequencing covered about 35 specimens from 5 patients: about 25 tumor regions, 5 adjacent noncancerous liver tissues and 5 peripheral blood samples. To link TCRbeta repertoire diversity to the local molecular phenotype, the approximately 25 tumor region samples were profiled with Agilent mRNA microarrays. TCRbeta repertoire sequencing, expression microarrays and whole-exome sequencing were combined in the study across five regions of each liver tumor, with adjacent normal tissue and blood also included. Overall results and qualifications from the work: The study included only four to six patients, and the authors note findings should be validated in a larger study. Repertoire overlap was higher between tumor regions (mean about 36%) than tumor-adjacent (approximately 17%) or tumor-blood (roughly 14%) pairs, consistent with antigen-driven expansion. Because the samples were bulk and unsorted, CD4+ and CD8+ T cell repertoires could not be compared. Just about 7.5-25% of top clones turned up in all five regions of a tumor, which suggests spatial heterogeneity among tumor-infiltrating T cells. A significantly larger repertoire fraction was made up by the top 250 clones in tumors than in blood (p = 0.039). Because sequencing covered only the TCR beta chain and unpaired alpha chains were not captured, true repertoire diversity is likely underestimated.

Without any cell sorting, total RNA and DNA were co-extracted from about 21-30 mg of bulk tissue using the AllPrep DNA/RNA mini kit. Surgical resection was performed in China between November 2015 and early 2016 on about 5 patients with histopathologically diagnosed primary liver carcinoma. At the time of sampling, the patients were treatment-naive and had chronic HBV infection. Five spatially separated regions were sampled from each tumor: the superior, inferior, left-lateral and right-lateral poles, plus the tumor centre. More than 90% viable tumor cells were found by histology in every tumor sample. Fresh tumor and adjacent tissue pieces were bisected, with one half stored in RNAlater at -80 degrees C and the other half sent for histology. Worth noting for this clonotype: The specificity of this receptor is unknown. Sequence at one end of the junction differs from germline and may be a read error.

From the cysteine through the phenylalanine, the CDR3 covers 14 amino acids. Only the CDR3 DNA is retained, 42 bases long and in frame from the first base. The germline V gene (reference sequence) specifies SGHKS as CDR1 and YYEKEE as CDR2. TCRbeta-specific cDNA was reverse-transcribed from 500 ng total RNA using a constant-region primer and ProtoScript II reverse transcriptase. Three nested multiplex PCR rounds, following a slightly modified ARM-PCR procedure, were used to build the TCRbeta libraries. Multiplex TRBV1-TRBV30 forward primers and a Cbeta reverse primer were used in the first two PCR rounds, each of which was run for approximately 9 cycles. Sample barcodes and Illumina adapters were added in a final 25-cycle PCR using Deep VentR polymerase. Before sequencing, amplicons of 200-500 bp were purified from gel using a QIAquick gel extraction kit. An Illumina HiSeq 2500 was used to sequence the TCRbeta amplicons with 250-bp paired-end reads. On the study's bioinformatics: Reads were quality-trimmed with Trimmomatic v0.33, and paired reads were merged with FLASH v1.2.11 to recover full CDR3 sequences. V, D and J germline segments were assigned to the rearranged TCRbeta sequences using MiGEC v1.2.1b. VDJtools v1.0.0 computed clonotype statistics and Shannon-Wiener diversity indices. To cut down on sampling bias, every analysis after diversity analysis relied on just the 250 most abundant clonotypes from each sample. Through fastp at Q25 and MiXCR, TCRdb rebuilt clones from the public reads, retaining in-frame beta chains. Each CDR3 protein appears once, grouped with its most common genes and DNA. The V and J calls, along with clone size, are taken from TCRdb and not from the paper's own processing. The sample data list about 190,000 distinct CDR3 sequences, and about 85% of these were observed just once. About a sixth of the sample belongs to the ten largest clones.

Recombination linked TRBV5-5 to TRBJ2-7, with no confident D gene call. The sequence was obtained from a middle-aged man with primary liver carcinoma and hepatitis B virus infection. Sequencing was performed on tumor tissue from primary liver carcinoma. The DNA sequence follows: TGTGCCAGCAGCTTGGTTCCACATGAAGGAGAGCAGTATTTC. Translation gives CASSLVPHEGEQYF.